This is a list of T cell receptor beta chains from one sample in a study of human T cells and chemical hapten exposure. One entry per CDR3 protein, called by TCRdb with MiXCR from the RACE reads. The sample has just under 350,000 distinct CDR3 sequences; roughly 6.9% are singletons. This sample comprised whole blood, obtained in connection with sensitization to the hapten diphenylcyclopropenone (DPC). The receptors originated from a woman in her late teens or twenties with alopecia areata. Some clones in this sample may be carry-over from other donors' samples. Both conserved end residues are part of each CDR3. A D gene is named only where the DNA matches it firmly. Expanded clones are given a class, and other clones once, few, many or no size at all.

>NA|NA|TRBJ2-5|TRBV12-3/TRBV12-4
TGTGCCAGCAGTAAAAGGACAGCACAAGAGACCCAGTACTTC
CASSKRTAQETQYF
>many|TRBD2|TRBJ2-3|TRBV11-2
TGTGCCAGCAGCTTTTTTCCCCGGACTAGCGGGGGCCAAAGCACAGATACGCAGTATTTT
CASSFFPRTSGGQSTDTQYF
>few|NA|TRBJ2-5|TRBV28
TGTGCCAGCAGCCGTCGAAGGCAAGAGACCCAGTACTTC
CASSRRRQETQYF
>few|NA|TRBJ1-5|TRBV14
TGTGCCAGCAGCCAAGATATTCGCATAGGCAGCCACTACAATCAGCCCCAGCATTTT
CASSQDIRIGSHYNQPQHF
>many|NA|TRBJ2-1|TRBV2
TGTGCCAGCAGCCCCCCGGGAGCCCTTCTCGGTGAGCAGTTCTTC
CASSPPGALLGEQFF
>NA|TRBD2|TRBJ2-5|TRBV12-3/TRBV12-4
TGTGCCAGCACCCCTTTGGCGGGGGGGCGAGAGACCCAGTACTTC
CASTPLAGGRETQYF
>few|TRBD2|TRBJ2-3|TRBV20-1
TGCAGTGCTAGAGTAATTAGCGGGGGATCCACAGATACGCAGTATTTT
CSARVISGGSTDTQYF
>few|NA|TRBJ2-7|TRBV5-1
TGCGCCAGCAGCTTTGCAGCCAACTACGAGCAGTACTTC
CASSFAANYEQYF
>few|TRBD2|TRBJ2-3|TRBV3-1
TGTGCCAGCAGCCAACCTAGCGGGGCAGATACGCAGTATTTT
CASSQPSGADTQYF
>few|NA|TRBJ2-3|TRBV20-1
TGCAGTGCTACACTAGCATCTCGCACAGATACGCAGTATTTT
CSATLASRTDTQYF
>few|NA|TRBJ2-3|TRBV7-2
TGTGCCAGCAGCTTAGAAGGCGGATTAAGCACAGATACGCAGTATTTT
CASSLEGGLSTDTQYF
>few|TRBD1|TRBJ2-2|TRBV7-3
TGTGCCAGCAGCTTAAAACAGGGGACCGGGGAGCTGTTTTTT
CASSLKQGTGELFF
>many|NA|TRBJ2-7|TRBV19
TGTGCCAGTAGCCCCAGGGTAGGCTACGAGCAGTACTTC
CASSPRVGYEQYF
>many|NA|TRBJ2-3|TRBV20-1
TGCAGTGCTACACAGGGAATGGGAGATACGCAGTATTTT
CSATQGMGDTQYF
>few|NA|TRBJ2-7|TRBV2
TGTGCCAGCAAAGAGGGCACCCTCTCCTACGAGCAGTACTTC
CASKEGTLSYEQYF
>few|NA|TRBJ1-1|TRBV20-1
TGCAGTGCTCAGGCGGTTGGCACTGAAGCTTTCTTT
CSAQAVGTEAFF
>many|NA|TRBJ1-2|TRBV20-1
TGCAGGGCCATGGAGTTCGATACCTATGGCTACACCTTC
CRAMEFDTYGYTF
>few|NA|TRBJ1-5|TRBV5-1
TGCGCCAGCAGCCCGACAGGAGGGAACTATCAGCCCCAGCATTTT
CASSPTGGNYQPQHF
>NA|NA|TRBJ2-3|TRBV18
TGTGCCAGCTCACCACCGGGGCCAGAACGCACAGATACGCAGTATTTT
CASSPPGPERTDTQYF
>NA|NA|TRBJ2-1|TRBV14
TGTGCCAGCAGCCCTCTTGGGCGGGCTGAGCAGTTCTTC
CASSPLGRAEQFF
>few|NA|TRBJ2-7|TRBV10-3
TGTGCCATCAGTGAGTTCTACGAGCAGTACTTC
CAISEFYEQYF
>NA|NA|TRBJ1-5|TRBV18
TGTGCCAGCTCACCAGGGGATCAGCCCCTGCATTTT
CASSPGDQPLHF
>few|NA|TRBJ2-1|TRBV25-1
TGTGCCAGCAGTCGCCAGACTAGTCCGACCTACAATGAGCAGTTCTTC
CASSRQTSPTYNEQFF
>NA|NA|TRBJ2-3|TRBV6-2/TRBV6-3
TGTGCCAGCAACCACGGCGTACGAGCAGATACGCAGTATTTT
CASNHGVRADTQYF
>many|NA|TRBJ2-1|TRBV6-2/TRBV6-3
TGTGCCAGCAGCCCAACAGGATTGCAGGAGTTCTTC
CASSPTGLQEFF
>NA|TRBD2|TRBJ2-3|TRBV6-2/TRBV6-3
TGTGCCAGCAGTTACCCACCCGGGACTAGTGATGTCGATACGCAGTATTTT
CASSYPPGTSDVDTQYF
>few|TRBD1|TRBJ2-7|TRBV10-3
TGTGCCATCAGTGCGATGACAGGGAGCTCCTACGAGCAGTACTTC
CAISAMTGSSYEQYF
>NA|NA|TRBJ2-7|TRBV4-2
TGTGCCAGCAGCCAAGGCGGGACGGGGGACACCTACGAGCAGTACTTC
CASSQGGTGDTYEQYF
>few|TRBD1|TRBJ1-6|TRBV3-1
TGTGCCAGCAGCCGGACAGGGTCCTATAATTCACCCCTCCACTTT
CASSRTGSYNSPLHF
>few|TRBD2|TRBJ2-1|TRBV4-3
TGCGCCAGCAGCCAAGATCCTATAGCGGGGGGATTTTATGAGCAGTTCTTC
CASSQDPIAGGFYEQFF
>many|TRBD1|TRBJ2-7|TRBV5-1
TGCGCCAGCAGCCCAACCGGGACAGACGCCTACGAGCAGTACTTC
CASSPTGTDAYEQYF
>many|NA|TRBJ1-6|TRBV4-3
TGCGCCAGCAGCCAAGAATTTCGGGATTCACCCCTCCACTTT
CASSQEFRDSPLHF
>NA|TRBD1|TRBJ1-2|TRBV12-3/TRBV12-4
TGTGCCAGCAGTAGGGACAGTATCTATGGCTACACCTTC
CASSRDSIYGYTF
>many|TRBD1|TRBJ2-7|TRBV2
TGTGCCAGCAGAGCCGGGACAGGGGAGACCGAGCAGTACTTC
CASRAGTGETEQYF
>NA|NA|TRBJ1-4|TRBV16
TGTGCCAGCAAATCTCGGGAGGGAGAAAAACTGTTTTTT
CASKSREGEKLFF
>NA|NA|TRBJ2-4|TRBV12-3/TRBV12-4
TGTGCCAGCAGTGGGAGAGGAAGGGGAAACATTCAGTACTTC
CASSGRGRGNIQYF
>many|NA|TRBJ2-3|TRBV29-1
TGCAGCGTTGAAGCAGGGCCTGCTAGCACAGATACGCAGTATTTT
CSVEAGPASTDTQYF
>few|NA|TRBJ1-4|TRBV20-1
TGCAGTGCTAGAGATCCGGTCACTAATGAAAAACTGTTTTTT
CSARDPVTNEKLFF
>NA|TRBD1|TRBJ2-5|TRBV2
TGTGCCAGCAGGGAACCGGGACAGCCAGAGACCCAGTACTTC
CASREPGQPETQYF
>many|NA|TRBJ2-7|TRBV12-3/TRBV12-4
TGTGCCAGCAGCTTCGGCAGGGAGCAGTACTTC
CASSFGREQYF
>few|NA|TRBJ1-2|TRBV29-1
TGCAGCGTTAAGTTCCAGGACAAGGATGGCTACACCTTC
CSVKFQDKDGYTF
>many|NA|TRBJ1-4|TRBV6-6
TGTGCCAGCAGTTACCTGGCAGGCGGTGAAAAACTGTTTTTT
CASSYLAGGEKLFF
>many|TRBD2|TRBJ2-2|TRBV4-2
TGTGCCAGCAGCCCTGGACTAGCGGGGGGTAGGACCGGGGAGCTGTTTTTT
CASSPGLAGGRTGELFF
>few|NA|TRBJ1-5|TRBV4-2
TGTGCCAGCAGCCAACGGCCTGATCAGCCCCAGCATTTT
CASSQRPDQPQHF
>NA|NA|TRBJ1-2|TRBV7-9
TGTGCCAGCAGCCCTGACGCTGGCTATGGCTACACCTTC
CASSPDAGYGYTF
>few|TRBD1|TRBJ1-2|TRBV14
TGTGCCAGCAGCCCCCGACAGGGTCATGGCTACACCTTC
CASSPRQGHGYTF
>few|NA|TRBJ1-2|TRBV28
TGTGCCAGCAGTTCAGGGCGATATGGCTACACCTTC
CASSSGRYGYTF
>many|NA|TRBJ2-2|TRBV10-3
TGTGCCATCAGCCCCCCACAGGTGACCGGGGAGCTGTTTTTT
CAISPPQVTGELFF
>few|TRBD2|TRBJ2-3|TRBV20-1
TGCAGTGCTAGCAAAACTAGCGGGGGGGCTATTCGTGACGCAGATACGCAGTATTTT
CSASKTSGGAIRDADTQYF
>few|NA|TRBJ1-3|TRBV14
TGTGCCAGCAGCCCGAGGACCCTGGCTGGAAACACCATATATTTT
CASSPRTLAGNTIYF
>few|NA|TRBJ1-3|TRBV12-3/TRBV12-4
TGTGCCAGCCTCTCCGACAGCTCTGGAAACACCATATATTTT
CASLSDSSGNTIYF
>many|NA|TRBJ2-2|TRBV9
TGTGCCAGCGGAATGGAAGGACTACCCCTCACCGGGGAGCTGTTTTTT
CASGMEGLPLTGELFF
>few|NA|TRBJ1-5|TRBV6-1
TGTGCCAGCAGATTCGAGGGGCTCAATCAGCCCCAGCATTTT
CASRFEGLNQPQHF
>NA|TRBD1|TRBJ2-5|TRBV9
TGTGCCAGCAGCGTAGGGGGACAGTTTCAAGAGACCCAGTACTTC
CASSVGGQFQETQYF
>few|NA|TRBJ1-5|TRBV15
TGTGCCACCAGCCGAAAAGGTACAGGGCACAATCAGCCCCAGCATTTT
CATSRKGTGHNQPQHF